Each of the 14 T cell receptor beta chains below was sequenced from the same sample in a study of T cell responses to AZD1222 COVID-19 vaccine (dated by TCRdb to the early 2020s). Library prep was done by the immunoSEQ multiplex PCR assay. In TCRdb, the immuneACCESS table is reduced to in-frame sequences with V and J assigned. These tables do not hold every clone; where another copy was compared, an unresolved V gene accounts for under half, and the others remain unexplained. The sample records approximately 180,000 clones, approximately 90% of which are singletons. The ten largest clones take up around 5.8% of the sample. The sample's time point label is to be understood as: baseline before first vaccination. The sequenced sample was peripheral blood, obtained on day 0 of AZD1222 vaccination. These receptors all come from an adult in good health.

The rearrangement uses TRBV28 and TRBJ1-1, with 10 bases identical to TRBD1. Germline CDR1 and CDR2: MDHEN and SYDVKM. After removal of 5 bases from V and 4 bases from J, the junction contained 4 bases not matched to a gene. This CDR3 comprises 14 residues. This CDR3 is CASSKWTGGTEAFF. The DNA of the CDR3 is TGTGCCAGCAGTAAATGGACAGGGGGCACTGAAGCTTTCTTT.

This chain uses TRBV10-2 with TRBJ2-1, with 8 bases identical to TRBD2. V was clipped by 5 bases and J by 2 bases; unmatched bases: 8. Germline assignment: CDR1 WSHSY and CDR2 SAAADI. This CDR3 contains 16 residues. The CDR3 here is CASSLELAGAYNEQFF. CDR3 bases: TGCGCCAGCAGTTTGGAGCTAGCGGGTGCCTACAATGAGCAGTTCTTC.

The chain carries TRBV19 and TRBJ2-3; 8 bases align to TRBD2. V gave up 9 bases and J gave up 3 bases; unmatched junction bases: 20. Germline V gene lookup returns CDR1 LNHDA and CDR2 SQIVND (reference sequence). CDR3 length: 18 residues. The CDR3 DNA sequence: TGTGCCAGCCAACAGGCGCGTAAACCGGGACTAGATACAGATACGCAGTATTTT. It translates to CASQQARKPGLDTDTQYF. Full variable domain (outside the CDR3, taken from reference TRBV19 and TRBJ2-3): DGGITQSPKYLFRKEGQNVTLSCEQNLNHDAMYWYRQDPGQGLRLIYYSQIVNDFQKGDIAEGYSVSREKKESFPLTVTSAQKNPTAFYLCASQQARKPGLDTDTQYFGPGTRLTVL.

This clone was counted between two and nine times. This chain connects TRBV7-6 to TRBJ1-4; no firm D call. Germline lookup yields CDR1 SGHVS and CDR2 FNYEAQ. V lost 3 bases and J lost 8, with 22 bases in between. The CDR3 is 17 amino acids. CDR3 sequence (DNA): TGTGCCAGCAGCTTGAAACGGCTGGGTCAGGCTGGAGAAAAACTGTTTTTT. Translated, it gives CASSLKRLGQAGEKLFF. Using reference TRBV7-6 and TRBJ1-4 for the parts outside the CDR3, the full variable domain is GAGVSQSPRYKVTKRGQDVALRCDPISGHVSLYWYRQALGQGPEFLTYFNYEAQQDKSGLPNDRFSAERPEGSISTLTIQRTEQRDSAMYRCASSLKRLGQAGEKLFFGSGTQLSVL.

This clone was picked up one time. The rearrangement uses TRBV28 and TRBJ2-7; D gene ambiguous. The V gene lost 5 bases and the J gene lost 4 bases, with 12 bases spanning the gap. CDR1 and CDR2 from the germline V gene are MDHEN and SYDVKM. The CDR3 consists of 13 residues. The CDR3 loop reads CASSPPAGYEQYF. For the CDR3, the DNA is TGTGCCAGCAGTCCTCCAGCCGGTTACGAGCAGTACTTC. Using reference TRBV28 and TRBJ2-7 for the parts outside the CDR3, the full variable domain is DVKVTQSSRYLVKRTGEKVFLECVQDMDHENMFWYRQDPGLGLRLIYFSYDVKMKEKGDIPEGYSVSREKKERFSLILESASTNQTSMYLCASSPPAGYEQYFGPGTRLTVT.

J is TRBJ1-2 and V is TRBV5-1, with TRBD1 matching 7 bases. The ends lost 4 bases at V and 4 bases at J; junction bases unmatched: 10. This CDR3 comprises 15 residues. Germline values: CDR1 SGHRS, CDR2 YFSETQ. CDR3: CASSGELGGAYGYTF. Written as DNA, the CDR3 is TGCGCCAGCAGCGGGGAATTAGGGGGCGCCTATGGCTACACCTTC.

This chain joins TRBV6-4 and TRBJ2-2, with 8 nucleotides matching TRBD1. The CDR3 covers 13 residues. With 6 bases clipped from V and 6 bases from J, the junction kept 3 bases outside the gene matches. The germline V gene has CDR1 MRHNA and CDR2 SNTAGT. CDR3 region: CASRGQGPGELFF. The DNA for the CDR3 is TGTGCCAGCAGAGGACAGGGCCCCGGGGAGCTGTTTTTT.

The chain combines TRBV12-3 or TRBV12-4 with TRBJ1-2; D not certain. The CDR3 consists of 13 residues. V lost 2 bases and J lost 7, with 11 bases in between. DNA of the CDR3: TGTGCCAGCAGTTTATTGTTGGGGAGTGGCTACACCTTC. It yields the protein CASSLLLGSGYTF.

This sequence joins TRBV7-6 and TRBJ2-2; D could derive from TRBD1 or TRBD2 (6 bases each). Germline-derived CDR1 and CDR2 are SGHVS and FNYEAQ. The CDR3 covers 17 residues. The V and J ends lost 1 base and 5 bases respectively, with 17 bases between them. The CDR3 coding sequence is TGTGCCAGCAGCTTAGGAACGTCACAGGGACTTACCGGGGAGCTGTTTTTT. This encodes CASSLGTSQGLTGELFF.

CDR3 sequence (DNA): TGTGCCAGCAGCTCAACATTGGACAGGGTGAGGCAGTACTTC. The encoded protein is CASSSTLDRVRQYF. The rearrangement uses TRBV5-5 and TRBJ2-7; 8 nucleotides match TRBD1. Germline V gene lookup returns CDR1 SGHKS and CDR2 YYEKEE (reference sequence). V shed 3 bases and J 9 bases; nucleotides not matched to a gene: 11. The CDR3 runs to 14 residues.

A word on this clone: Different DNA sequences within this sample yield the same CDR3. The chain is built from TRBV18 and TRBJ1-5, with unresolved D. Trimming cost V 2 bases and J 5 bases, with 7 bases left between them. This CDR3 spans 13 amino acids. CDR1 KGHSH and CDR2 LQKENI come from the germline V gene. This CDR3 is CASSPGRDQPQHF. CDR3 DNA: TGTGCCAGCTCACCAGGGAGGGATCAGCCCCAGCATTTT.

The chain carries TRBV7-2 and TRBJ2-3; weak D call: TRBD2 (6 bases). V lost 6 bases to trimming and J lost 0 bases, with 16 bases between them. CDR1 is SGHTA and CDR2 is FQGNSA in the germline V gene. The CDR3 runs to 16 residues. For the CDR3, the DNA is TGTGCCAGCAGTTCCGGGACTTACCCGAGCACAGATACGCAGTATTTT. Its protein product is CASSSGTYPSTDTQYF.

Only a few counts were recorded for this clone. This sequence joins TRBV19 and TRBJ1-6; D is possibly TRBD1 (5 bases). The CDR3 covers 16 residues. With 3 bases removed from V and 0 bases from J, the gap between germline ends came to 9 bases. CDR1 is LNHDA, CDR2 SQIVND, per germline (reference sequence). CDR3 nucleotide sequence: TGTGCCAGTAGTATTTGGGGACGCTCCTATAATTCACCCCTCCACTTT. Its translation is CASSIWGRSYNSPLHF.

The chain employs TRBV5-1 and TRBJ1-3; D is undetermined. V was cut by 0 bases and J by 0 bases, with 10 bases left in between. CDR1 is SGHRS and CDR2 is YFSETQ in the germline V gene. This CDR3 comprises 16 residues. This CDR3 is CASSLVPGVSGNTIYF. CDR3 bases: TGCGCCAGCAGCTTGGTCCCGGGCGTCTCTGGAAACACCATATATTTT.